This T cell receptor beta chain was recovered during a study of blood T cell repertoires in COVID-19. Germline V gene sequence: CDR1 MNHEY, CDR2 SVGAGI. CDR3 size: 14 residues. The V and J ends lost 6 bases and 4 bases respectively, with 15 bases between them. Assay used: immunoSEQ multiplex PCR; TCRdb lists only in-frame clones, some missing. Seen here are just over 300,000 clones, 75% to 90% observed once, and the top ten hold 2.2%. Sequenced: PBMCs or T cells enriched from blood (not recorded which). The sequence derives from a man aged 25-45 years who had recovered from COVID-19. This sequence joins TRBV6-5 and TRBJ1-1; D is unresolved. The CDR3 reads CASRSPPGSTEAFF. As DNA, the CDR3 is TGTGCCAGCAGGTCCCCGCCGGGGTCCACTGAAGCTTTCTTT.